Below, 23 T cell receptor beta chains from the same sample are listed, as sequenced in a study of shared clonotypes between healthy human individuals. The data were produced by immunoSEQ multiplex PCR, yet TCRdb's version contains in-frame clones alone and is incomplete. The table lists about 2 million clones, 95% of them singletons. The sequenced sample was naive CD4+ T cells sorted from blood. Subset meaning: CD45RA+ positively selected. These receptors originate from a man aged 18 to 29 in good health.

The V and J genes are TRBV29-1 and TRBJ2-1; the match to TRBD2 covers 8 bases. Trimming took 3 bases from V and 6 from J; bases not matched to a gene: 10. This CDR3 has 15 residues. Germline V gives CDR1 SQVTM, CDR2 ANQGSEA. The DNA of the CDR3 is TGCAGCGTTGAGGGGAGCGGGAGAAGGGGCAATGAGCAGTTCTTC. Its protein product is CSVEGSGRRGNEQFF.

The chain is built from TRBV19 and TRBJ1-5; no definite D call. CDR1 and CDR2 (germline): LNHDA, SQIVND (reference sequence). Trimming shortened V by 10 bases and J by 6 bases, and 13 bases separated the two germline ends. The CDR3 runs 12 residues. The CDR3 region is CATSPQLQPQHF. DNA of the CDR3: TGTGCCACGTCCCCGCAGCTTCAGCCCCAGCATTTT.

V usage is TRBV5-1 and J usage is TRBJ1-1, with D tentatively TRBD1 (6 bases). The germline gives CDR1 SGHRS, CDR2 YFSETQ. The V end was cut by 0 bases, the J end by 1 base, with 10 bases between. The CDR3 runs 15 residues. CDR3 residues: CASSLGAGANTEAFF. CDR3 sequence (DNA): TGCGCCAGCAGCTTGGGGGCAGGGGCGAACACTGAAGCTTTCTTT.

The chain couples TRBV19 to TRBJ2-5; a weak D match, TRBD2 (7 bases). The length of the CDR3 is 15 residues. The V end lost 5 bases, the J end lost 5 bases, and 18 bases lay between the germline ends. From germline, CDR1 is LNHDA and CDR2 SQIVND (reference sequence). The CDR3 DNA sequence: TGTGCCAGTAGTCCCCGGTTTGGGGGGGCGGAGACCCAGTACTTC. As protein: CASSPRFGGAETQYF.

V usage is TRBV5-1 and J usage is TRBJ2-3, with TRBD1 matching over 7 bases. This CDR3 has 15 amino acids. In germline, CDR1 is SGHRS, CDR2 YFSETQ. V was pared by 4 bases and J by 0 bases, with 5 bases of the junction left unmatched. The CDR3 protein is CASSRDSASTDTQYF. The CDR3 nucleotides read TGCGCCAGCAGCAGGGACAGCGCTAGCACAGATACGCAGTATTTT.

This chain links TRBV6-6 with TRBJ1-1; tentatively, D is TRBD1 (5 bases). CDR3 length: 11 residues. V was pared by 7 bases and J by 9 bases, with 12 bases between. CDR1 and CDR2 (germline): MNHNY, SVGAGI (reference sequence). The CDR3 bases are TGTGCCAGCACCCTCGGGACCCAAGCTTTCTTT. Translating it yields CASTLGTQAFF.

The CDR3 DNA follows: TGTGCCAGCAGCCCAGGCAGCGCGGGATCCTACAATGAGCAGTTCTTC. As protein: CASSPGSAGSYNEQFF. J is TRBJ2-1 and V is TRBV7-9; D is perhaps TRBD2 (6 bases). Trimming shortened V by 5 bases and J by 1 base, and 15 bases separated the two germline ends. The CDR3 runs 16 residues. CDR1 and CDR2 from the germline V gene are SEHNR and FQNEAQ (reference sequence). The whole variable domain, filled in from reference TRBV7-9 and TRBJ2-1, reads DTGVSQNPRHKITKRGQNVTFRCDPISEHNRLYWYRQTLGQGPEFLTYFQNEAQLEKSRLLSDRFSAERPKGSFSTLEIQRTEQGDSAMYLCASSPGSAGSYNEQFFGPGTRLTVL.

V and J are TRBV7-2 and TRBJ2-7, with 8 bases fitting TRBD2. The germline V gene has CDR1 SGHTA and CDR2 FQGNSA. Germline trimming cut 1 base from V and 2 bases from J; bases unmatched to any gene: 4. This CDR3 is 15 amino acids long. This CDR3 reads CASSLEVAGPYEQYF. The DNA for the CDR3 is TGTGCCAGCAGCTTAGAAGTAGCGGGGCCCTACGAGCAGTACTTC.

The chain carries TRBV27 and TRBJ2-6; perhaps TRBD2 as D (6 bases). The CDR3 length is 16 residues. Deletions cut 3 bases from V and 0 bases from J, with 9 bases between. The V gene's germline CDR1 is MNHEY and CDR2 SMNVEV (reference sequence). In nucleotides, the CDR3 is TGTGCCAGCAGTTTGTCCGGGGGCTCTGGGGCCAACGTCCTGACTTTC. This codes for CASSLSGGSGANVLTF. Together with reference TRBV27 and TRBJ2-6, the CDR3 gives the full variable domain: EAQVTQNPRYLITVTGKKLTVTCSQNMNHEYMSWYRQDPGLGLRQIYYSMNVEVTDKGDVPEGYKVSRKEKRNFPLILESPSPNQTSLYFCASSLSGGSGANVLTFGAGSRLTVL.

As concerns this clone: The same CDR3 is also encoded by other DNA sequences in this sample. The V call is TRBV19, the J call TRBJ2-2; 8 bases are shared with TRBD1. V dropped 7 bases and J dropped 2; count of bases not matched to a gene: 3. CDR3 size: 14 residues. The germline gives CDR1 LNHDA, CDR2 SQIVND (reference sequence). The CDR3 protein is CASKGQGNTGELFF. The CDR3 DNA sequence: TGTGCCAGTAAAGGACAGGGAAACACCGGGGAGCTGTTTTTT.

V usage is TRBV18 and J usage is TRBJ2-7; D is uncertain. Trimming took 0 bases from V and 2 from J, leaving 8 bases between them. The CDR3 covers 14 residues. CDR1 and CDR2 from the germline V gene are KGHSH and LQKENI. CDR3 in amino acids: CASSPPAWPYEQYF. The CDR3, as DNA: TGTGCCAGCTCACCACCAGCTTGGCCCTACGAGCAGTACTTC.

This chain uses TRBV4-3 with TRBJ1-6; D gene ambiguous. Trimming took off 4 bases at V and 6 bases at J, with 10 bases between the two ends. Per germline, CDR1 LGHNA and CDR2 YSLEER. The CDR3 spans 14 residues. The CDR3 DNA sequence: TGCGCCAGCAGCCCCCAGGAGGGTAATTCACCCCTCCACTTT. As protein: CASSPQEGNSPLHF.

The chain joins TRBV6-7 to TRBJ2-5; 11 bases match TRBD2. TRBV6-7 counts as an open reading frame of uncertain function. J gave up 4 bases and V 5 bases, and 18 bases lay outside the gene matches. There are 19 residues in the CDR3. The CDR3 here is CASSPLLAGAPRPRETQYF. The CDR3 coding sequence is TGTGCCAGCAGTCCTCTACTAGCGGGGGCCCCCAGGCCGCGAGAGACCCAGTACTTC.

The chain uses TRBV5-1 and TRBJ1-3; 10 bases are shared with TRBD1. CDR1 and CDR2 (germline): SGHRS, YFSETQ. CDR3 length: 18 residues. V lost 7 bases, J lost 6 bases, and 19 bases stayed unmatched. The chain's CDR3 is CASSKDRGMRNGENTIYF. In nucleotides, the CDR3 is TGCGCCAGCTCTAAGGACAGGGGGATGCGCAATGGGGAAAACACCATATATTTT. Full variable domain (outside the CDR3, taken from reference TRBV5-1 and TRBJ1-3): KAGVTQTPRYLIKTRGQQVTLSCSPISGHRSVSWYQQTPGQGLQFLFEYFSETQRNKGNFPGRFSGRQFSNSRSEMNVSTLELGDSALYLCASSKDRGMRNGENTIYFGEGSWLTVV.

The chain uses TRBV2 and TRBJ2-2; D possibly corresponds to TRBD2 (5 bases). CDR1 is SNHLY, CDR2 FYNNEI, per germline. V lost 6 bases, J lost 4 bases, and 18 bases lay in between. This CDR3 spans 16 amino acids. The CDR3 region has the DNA TGTGCCAGCAGCTGGGGTGCCTTAGGAGGCACCGGGGAGCTGTTTTTT. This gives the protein CASSWGALGGTGELFF.

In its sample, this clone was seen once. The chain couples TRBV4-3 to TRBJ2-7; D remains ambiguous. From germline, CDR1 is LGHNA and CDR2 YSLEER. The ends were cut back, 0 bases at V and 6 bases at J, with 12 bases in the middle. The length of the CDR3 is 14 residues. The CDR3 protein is CASSQDITVGEQYF. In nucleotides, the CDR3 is TGCGCCAGCAGCCAAGATATTACGGTGGGCGAGCAGTACTTC.

The CDR3 sequence: CASSFTTDTEAFF. CDR3 coding DNA: TGTGCCAGCAGCTTTACGACGGACACTGAAGCTTTCTTT. The J gene is TRBJ1-1, the V gene TRBV11-2, with no clear D. The germline gives CDR1 SGHAT, CDR2 FQNNGV. The CDR3 totals 13 residues. Trimming left V 3 bases short and J 3 bases short, with 8 bases between.

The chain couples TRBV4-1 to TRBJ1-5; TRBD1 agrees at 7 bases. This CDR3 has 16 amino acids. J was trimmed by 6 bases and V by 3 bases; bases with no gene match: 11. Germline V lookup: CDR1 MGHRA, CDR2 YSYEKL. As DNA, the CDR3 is TGCGCCAGCAGCCAGACGGACAGGAGGCCTCTTCAGCCCCAGCATTTT. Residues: CASSQTDRRPLQPQHF.

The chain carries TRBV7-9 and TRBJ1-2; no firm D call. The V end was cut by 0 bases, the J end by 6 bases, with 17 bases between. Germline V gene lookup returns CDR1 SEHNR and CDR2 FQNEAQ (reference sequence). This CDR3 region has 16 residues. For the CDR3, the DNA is TGTGCCAGCAGCTTAGCTTTCAGGCAGATTGTGGATGGCTACACCTTC. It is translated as CASSLAFRQIVDGYTF. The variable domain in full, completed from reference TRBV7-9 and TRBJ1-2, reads DTGVSQNPRHKITKRGQNVTFRCDPISEHNRLYWYRQTLGQGPEFLTYFQNEAQLEKSRLLSDRFSAERPKGSFSTLEIQRTEQGDSAMYLCASSLAFRQIVDGYTFGSGTRLTVV.

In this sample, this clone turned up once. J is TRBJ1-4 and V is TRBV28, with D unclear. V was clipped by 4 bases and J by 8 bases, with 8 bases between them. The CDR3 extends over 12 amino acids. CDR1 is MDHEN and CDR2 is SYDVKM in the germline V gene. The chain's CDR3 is CASSSWWEKLFF. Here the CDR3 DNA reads TGTGCCAGCAGTTCCTGGTGGGAAAAACTGTTTTTT.

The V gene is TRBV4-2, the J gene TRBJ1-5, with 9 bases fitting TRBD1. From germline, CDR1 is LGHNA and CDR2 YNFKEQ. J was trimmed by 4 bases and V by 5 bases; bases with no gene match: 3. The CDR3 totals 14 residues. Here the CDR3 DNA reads TGTGCCAGCAGCAGGACAGGGGCGAATCAGCCCCAGCATTTT. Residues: CASSRTGANQPQHF.

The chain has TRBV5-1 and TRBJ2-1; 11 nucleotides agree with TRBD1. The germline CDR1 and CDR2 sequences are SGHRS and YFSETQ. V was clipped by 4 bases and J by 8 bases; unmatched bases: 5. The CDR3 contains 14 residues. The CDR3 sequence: CASSAGQGAYEQFF. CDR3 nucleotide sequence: TGCGCCAGCAGCGCCGGACAGGGGGCGTATGAGCAGTTCTTC.

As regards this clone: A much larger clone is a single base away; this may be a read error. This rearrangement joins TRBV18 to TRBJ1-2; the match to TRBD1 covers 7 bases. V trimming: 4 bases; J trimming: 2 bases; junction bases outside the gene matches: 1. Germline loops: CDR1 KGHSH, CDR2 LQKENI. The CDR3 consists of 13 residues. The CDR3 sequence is CASSLQGNYGYTF. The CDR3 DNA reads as TGTGCCAGCTCACTACAGGGGAACTATGGCTACACCTTC.